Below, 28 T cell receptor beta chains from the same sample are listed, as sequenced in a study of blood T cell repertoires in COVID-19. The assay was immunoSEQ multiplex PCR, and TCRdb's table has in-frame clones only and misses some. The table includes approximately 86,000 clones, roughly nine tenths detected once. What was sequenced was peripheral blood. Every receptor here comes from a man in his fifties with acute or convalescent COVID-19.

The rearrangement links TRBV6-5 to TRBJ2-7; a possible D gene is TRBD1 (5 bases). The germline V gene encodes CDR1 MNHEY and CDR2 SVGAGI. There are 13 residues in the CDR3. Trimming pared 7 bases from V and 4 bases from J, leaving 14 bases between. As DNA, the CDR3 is TGTGCCAGCATGCACTGGGGCAGGTACGAGCAGTACGTC. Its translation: CASMHWGRYEQYV.

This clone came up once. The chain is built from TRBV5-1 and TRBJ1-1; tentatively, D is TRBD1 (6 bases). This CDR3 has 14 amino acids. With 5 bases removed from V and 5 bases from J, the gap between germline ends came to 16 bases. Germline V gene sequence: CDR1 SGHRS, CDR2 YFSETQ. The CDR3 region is CASRGVQGSTEAFF. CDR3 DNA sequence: TGCGCCAGCAGGGGGGTACAGGGTAGTACTGAAGCTTTCTTT.

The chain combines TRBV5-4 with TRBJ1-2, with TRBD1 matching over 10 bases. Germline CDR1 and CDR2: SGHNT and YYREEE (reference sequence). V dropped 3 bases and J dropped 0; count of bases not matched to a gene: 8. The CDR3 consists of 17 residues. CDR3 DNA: TGTGCCAGCAGCTCGCGCACCGGGACAGGGGCTAACTATGGCTACACCTTC. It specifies CASSSRTGTGANYGYTF.

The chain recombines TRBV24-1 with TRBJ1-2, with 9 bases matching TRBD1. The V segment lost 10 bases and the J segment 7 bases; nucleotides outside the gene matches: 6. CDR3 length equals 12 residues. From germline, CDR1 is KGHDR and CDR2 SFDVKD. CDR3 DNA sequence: TGTGCCACTCAGGACAGGGGTGGTGGCTACACCTTC. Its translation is CATQDRGGGYTF.

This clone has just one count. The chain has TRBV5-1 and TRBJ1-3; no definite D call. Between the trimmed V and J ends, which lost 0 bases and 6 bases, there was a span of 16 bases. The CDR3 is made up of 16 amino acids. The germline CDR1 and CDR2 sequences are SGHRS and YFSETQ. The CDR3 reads CASSLGGGADPNTIYF. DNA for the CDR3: TGCGCCAGCAGCTTGGGTGGAGGAGCGGATCCAAACACCATATATTTT.

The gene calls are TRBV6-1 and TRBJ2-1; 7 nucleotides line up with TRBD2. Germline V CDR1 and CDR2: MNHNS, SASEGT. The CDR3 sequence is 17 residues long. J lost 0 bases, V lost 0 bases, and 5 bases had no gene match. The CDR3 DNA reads TGTGCCAGCAGTGAAGCGCCAGCGGGGAGCTCCTACAATGAGCAGTTCTTC. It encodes CASSEAPAGSSYNEQFF.

This chain's CDR3 is CASVLAGNYGYTF. The CDR3, as DNA: TGTGCCAGTGTCCTGGCGGGTAACTATGGCTACACCTTC. The V call is TRBV19, the J call TRBJ1-2; D not certain. Germline V gene lookup returns CDR1 LNHDA and CDR2 SQIVND (reference sequence). The CDR3 sequence is 13 residues long. The ends were cut back, 8 bases at V and 1 base at J, with 11 bases in the middle.

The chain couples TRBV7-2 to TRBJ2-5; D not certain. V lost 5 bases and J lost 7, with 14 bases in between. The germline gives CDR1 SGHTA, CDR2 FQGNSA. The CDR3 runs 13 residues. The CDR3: CASSPDLRRTQYF. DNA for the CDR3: TGTGCCAGCAGCCCTGACCTGAGGCGGACCCAGTACTTC.

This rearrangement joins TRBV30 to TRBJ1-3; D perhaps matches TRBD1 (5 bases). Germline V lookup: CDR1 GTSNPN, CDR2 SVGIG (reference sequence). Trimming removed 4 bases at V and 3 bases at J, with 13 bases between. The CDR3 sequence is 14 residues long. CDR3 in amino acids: CAWKDQGSGNTIYF. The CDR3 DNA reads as TGTGCCTGGAAGGATCAGGGAAGTGGAAACACCATATATTTT.

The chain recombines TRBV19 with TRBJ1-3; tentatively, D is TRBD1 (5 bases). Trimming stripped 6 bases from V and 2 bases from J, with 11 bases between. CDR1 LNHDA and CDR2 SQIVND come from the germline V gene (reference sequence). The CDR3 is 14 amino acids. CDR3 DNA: TGTGCCAGTAGCTATGGGGGGACTGGAAACACCATATATTTT. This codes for CASSYGGTGNTIYF.

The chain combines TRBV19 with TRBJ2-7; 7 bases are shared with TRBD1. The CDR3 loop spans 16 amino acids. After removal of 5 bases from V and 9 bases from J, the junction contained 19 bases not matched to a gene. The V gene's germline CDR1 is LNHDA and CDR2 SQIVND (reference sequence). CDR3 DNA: TGTGCCAGTAGTTATAACGTTCGGGACAGTCCCGTTGTGCAGTACTTC. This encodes CASSYNVRDSPVVQYF.

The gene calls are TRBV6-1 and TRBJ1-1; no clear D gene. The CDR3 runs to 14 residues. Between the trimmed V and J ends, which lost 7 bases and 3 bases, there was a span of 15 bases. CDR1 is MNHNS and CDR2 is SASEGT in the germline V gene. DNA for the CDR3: TGTGCCAGCACCCCGAGCCCCCGGGACACTGAAGCTTTCTTT. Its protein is CASTPSPRDTEAFF.

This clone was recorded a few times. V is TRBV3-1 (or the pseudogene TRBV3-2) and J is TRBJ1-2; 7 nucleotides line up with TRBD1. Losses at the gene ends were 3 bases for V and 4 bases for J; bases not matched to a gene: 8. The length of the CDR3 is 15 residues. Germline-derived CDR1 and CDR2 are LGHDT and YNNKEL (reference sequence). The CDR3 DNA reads TGTGCCAGCAGCCACACGACAGGGCGAGGCTATGGCTACACCTTC. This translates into CASSHTTGRGYGYTF.

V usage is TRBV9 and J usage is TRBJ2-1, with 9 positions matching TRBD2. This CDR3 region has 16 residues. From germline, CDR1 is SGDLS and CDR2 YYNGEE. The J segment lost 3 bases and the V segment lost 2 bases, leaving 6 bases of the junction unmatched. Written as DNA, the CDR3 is TGTGCCAGCAGCGTGGATCTAGCGGGGAACTACAATGAGCAGTTCTTC. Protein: CASSVDLAGNYNEQFF. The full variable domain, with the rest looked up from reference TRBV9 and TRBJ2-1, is DSGVTQTPKHLITATGQRVTLRCSPRSGDLSVYWYQQSLDQGLQFLIQYYNGEERAKGNILERFSAQQFPDLHSELNLSSLELGDSALYFCASSVDLAGNYNEQFFGPGTRLTVL.

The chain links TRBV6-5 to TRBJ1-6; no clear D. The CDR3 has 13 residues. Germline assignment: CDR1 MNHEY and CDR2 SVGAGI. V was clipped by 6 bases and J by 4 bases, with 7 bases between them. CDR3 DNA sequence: TGTGCCAGCAGGGAGAGTTATAATTCACCCCTCCACTTT. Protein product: CASRESYNSPLHF.

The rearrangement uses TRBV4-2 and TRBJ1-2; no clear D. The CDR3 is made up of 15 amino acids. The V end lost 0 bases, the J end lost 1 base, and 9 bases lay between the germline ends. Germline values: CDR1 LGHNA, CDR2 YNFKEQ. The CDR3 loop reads CASSQDLHSNYGYTF. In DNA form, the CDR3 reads TGTGCCAGCAGCCAAGACCTCCATAGTAACTATGGCTACACCTTC.

The CDR3 reads CASSPRVYGYTF. Here the CDR3 DNA reads TGTGCCAGCAGCCCGAGGGTGTACGGCTACACCTTC. This chain uses TRBV7-2 with TRBJ1-2; D not resolved. In germline, CDR1 is SGHTA, CDR2 FQGNSA. This CDR3 has 12 amino acids. V lost 5 bases and J lost 8, with 12 bases in between. Combining the CDR3 with reference TRBV7-2 and TRBJ1-2 gives the whole variable domain GAGVSQSPSNKVTEKGKDVELRCDPISGHTALYWYRQSLGQGLEFLIYFQGNSAPDKSGLPSDRFSAERTGGSVSTLTIQRTQQEDSAVYLCASSPRVYGYTFGSGTRLTVV.

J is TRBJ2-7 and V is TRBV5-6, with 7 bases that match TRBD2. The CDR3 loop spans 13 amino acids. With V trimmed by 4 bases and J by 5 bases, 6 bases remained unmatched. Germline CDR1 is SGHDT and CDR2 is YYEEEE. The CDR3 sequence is CASSPEAGNEQYV. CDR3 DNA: TGTGCCAGCAGCCCGGAAGCGGGGAACGAGCAGTACGTC.

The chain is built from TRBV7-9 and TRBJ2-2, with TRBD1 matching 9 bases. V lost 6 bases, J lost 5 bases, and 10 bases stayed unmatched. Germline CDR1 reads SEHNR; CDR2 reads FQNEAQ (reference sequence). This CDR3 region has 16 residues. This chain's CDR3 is CASSSRDREGTGELFF. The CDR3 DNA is TGTGCCAGCAGTTCCCGGGACAGGGAGGGAACCGGGGAGCTGTTTTTT.

The CDR3 protein is CASSVGLTISDEQFF. The CDR3 DNA sequence: TGTGCCAGCAGCGTAGGACTTACGATATCCGATGAGCAGTTCTTC. The chain uses TRBV9 and TRBJ2-1, with unresolved D. V gave up 0 bases and J gave up 8 bases, with 15 bases separating them. Looked up from germline, CDR1 is SGDLS and CDR2 is YYNGEE. The CDR3 totals 15 residues. The whole variable domain, remainder taken from reference TRBV9 and TRBJ2-1, is DSGVTQTPKHLITATGQRVTLRCSPRSGDLSVYWYQQSLDQGLQFLIQYYNGEERAKGNILERFSAQQFPDLHSELNLSSLELGDSALYFCASSVGLTISDEQFFGPGTRLTVL.

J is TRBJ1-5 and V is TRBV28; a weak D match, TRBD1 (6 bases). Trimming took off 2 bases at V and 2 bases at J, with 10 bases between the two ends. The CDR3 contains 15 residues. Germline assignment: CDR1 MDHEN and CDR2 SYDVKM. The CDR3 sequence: CASSLAGQRNQPQHF. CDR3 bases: TGTGCCAGCAGTTTAGCAGGACAGCGCAATCAGCCCCAGCATTTT.

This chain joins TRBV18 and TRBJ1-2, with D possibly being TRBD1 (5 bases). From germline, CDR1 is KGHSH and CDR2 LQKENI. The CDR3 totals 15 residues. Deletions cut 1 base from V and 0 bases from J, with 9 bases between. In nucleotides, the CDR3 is TGTGCCAGCTCACCACGCCGACAGCCTAACTATGGCTACACCTTC. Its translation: CASSPRRQPNYGYTF.

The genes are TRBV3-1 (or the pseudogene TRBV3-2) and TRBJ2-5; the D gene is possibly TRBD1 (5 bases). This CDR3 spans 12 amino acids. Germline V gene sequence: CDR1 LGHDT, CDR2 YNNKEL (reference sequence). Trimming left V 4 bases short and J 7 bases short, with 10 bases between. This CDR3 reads CASSRQFGTQYF. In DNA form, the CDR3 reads TGTGCCAGCAGCCGACAGTTCGGGACCCAGTACTTC.

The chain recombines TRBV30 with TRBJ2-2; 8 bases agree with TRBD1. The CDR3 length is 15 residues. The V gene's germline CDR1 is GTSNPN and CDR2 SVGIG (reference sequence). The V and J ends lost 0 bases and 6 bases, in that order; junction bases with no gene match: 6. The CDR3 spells CAWSVGQGAAGELFF. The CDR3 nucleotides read TGTGCCTGGAGTGTGGGTCAGGGGGCGGCCGGGGAGCTGTTTTTT.

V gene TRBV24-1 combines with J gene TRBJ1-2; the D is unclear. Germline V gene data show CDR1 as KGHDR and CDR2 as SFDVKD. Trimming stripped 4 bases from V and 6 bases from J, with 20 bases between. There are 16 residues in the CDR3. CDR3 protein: CATSDRGPDRRHGYTF. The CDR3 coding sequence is TGTGCCACCAGTGACCGAGGTCCAGACCGAAGACATGGCTACACCTTC.

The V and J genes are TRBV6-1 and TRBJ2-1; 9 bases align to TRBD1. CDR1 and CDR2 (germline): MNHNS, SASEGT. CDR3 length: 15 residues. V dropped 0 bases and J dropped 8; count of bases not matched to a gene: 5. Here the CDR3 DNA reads TGTGCCAGCAGTGAAGCTGGGACAGGGAGGTATGAGCAGTTCTTC. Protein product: CASSEAGTGRYEQFF.

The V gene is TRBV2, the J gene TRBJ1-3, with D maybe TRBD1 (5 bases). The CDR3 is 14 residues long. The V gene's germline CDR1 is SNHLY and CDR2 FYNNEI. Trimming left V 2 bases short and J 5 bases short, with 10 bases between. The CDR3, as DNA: TGTGCCAGCAGTGAAAGACAGAGTAGAAACACCATATATTTT. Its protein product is CASSERQSRNTIYF.

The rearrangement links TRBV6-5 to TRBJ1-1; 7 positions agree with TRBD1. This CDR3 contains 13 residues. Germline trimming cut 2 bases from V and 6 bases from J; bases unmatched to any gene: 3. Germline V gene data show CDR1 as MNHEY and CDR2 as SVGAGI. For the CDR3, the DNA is TGTGCCAGCAGTTACCTGCAGGGGGCTGAAGCTTTCTTT. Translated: CASSYLQGAEAFF.